These T cell receptor beta chains were read from a single sample in a study of T-cell reconstitution after alpha-beta-depleted transplantation in children. TCRdb called the PCR reads again in MiXCR, with one record for every CDR3 protein. The data hold hundreds of thousands of distinct CDR3 sequences, with around 14% observed a single time. This specimen consisted of PBMCs, obtained before TCRalphabeta/CD19-depleted stem cell transplant. The source is a girl aged 2 to 10 with congenital amegakaryocytic thrombocytopenia, due to receive a stem cell transplant. CDR3s include the opening cysteine and the closing phenylalanine or tryptophan. A D gene is named only where the DNA matches it firmly. Rows give clone size only sometimes, using once, few, many, or a class for an expanded clone.

few	TRBV5-1	TRBJ1-2	-	TGCGCCAGCAGCTTGGAGGGTCGGTTTAATGGCTACACCTTC	CASSLEGRFNGYTF
few	TRBV3-1	TRBJ2-3	-	TGTGCCAGCAGCCCCCAGTGGCGGGACTCCGAAGATACGCAGTATTTT	CASSPQWRDSEDTQYF
-	TRBV5-1	TRBJ2-5	TRBD2	TGCGCCAGCAATTTCAGGTCGCCATCCCTAGCGGACGGGGAGACCCAGTACTTC	CASNFRSPSLADGETQYF
-	TRBV12-3/TRBV12-4	TRBJ1-5	-	TGTGCCAGCAGGCATGCAGGGTTGTCGAATCAGCCCCAGCATTTT	CASRHAGLSNQPQHF
few	TRBV20-1	TRBJ2-6	-	TGCAGTGCTAGGAGCTCTGGGGCCAACGTCCTGACTTTC	CSARSSGANVLTF
-	TRBV5-1	TRBJ2-3	-	TGCGCCAGCAGCCACACTGAGAATACGCAGTATTTT	CASSHTENTQYF
few	TRBV5-1	TRBJ2-1	-	TGCGCCAGCGGCTCCGACCAAGCCTACAATGAGCAGTTCTTC	CASGSDQAYNEQFF
-	TRBV5-5	TRBJ2-7	-	TGTGCCAGCAGCCCGGAGGGGATAGCCTTCTCCTACGAGCAGTACTTC	CASSPEGIAFSYEQYF
many	TRBV20-1	TRBJ2-2	TRBD2	TGCAGTGCTAGATTTCTTACCGGGAGGGACACCGGGGAGCTGTTTTTT	CSARFLTGRDTGELFF
-	TRBV2	TRBJ2-3	-	TGTGCCAGCAGTGAACGGAGCGGAACAGATACGCAGTATTTT	CASSERSGTDTQYF
few	TRBV20-1	TRBJ1-6	-	TGCAGTGCTAGAGATCTCCAGGGGCGCAATTCACCCCTCCACTTT	CSARDLQGRNSPLHF
few	TRBV29-1	TRBJ1-5	-	TGCAGCGTTGTAATAGGGGAGGGTCAGCCCCAGCATTTT	CSVVIGEGQPQHF
-	TRBV5-6	TRBJ1-1	-	TGTGCCAGCTTCGGGGCTGAAGCTTTCTTT	CASFGAEAFF
many	TRBV9	TRBJ2-7	TRBD2	TGTGCCAGCAGCGCGGGACTAGCGGGAGAGCAGTACTTC	CASSAGLAGEQYF
few	TRBV6-1	TRBJ2-7	-	TGTGCCAGCAGTGAAGCTGGCGGCGGGACCTCGTCCTACGAGCAGTACTTC	CASSEAGGGTSSYEQYF
many	TRBV7-2	TRBJ2-2	-	TGTGCCAGCAGCCCTACCGACATAACCGGGGAGCTGTTTTTT	CASSPTDITGELFF
many	TRBV28	TRBJ2-7	-	TGTGCCAGCAGTTTATCAGCAGGGGTCTACGAGCAGTACTTC	CASSLSAGVYEQYF
few	TRBV5-1	TRBJ1-2	TRBD1	TGCGCCAGCAGCTTGGCCCTAGGGGGCGAGGATGGCTACACCTTC	CASSLALGGEDGYTF
many	TRBV6-1	TRBJ2-4	-	TGTGCCAGCAGGTCCCCCACAAAAGCCAAAAACATTCAGTACTTC	CASRSPTKAKNIQYF
-	TRBV9	TRBJ2-1	TRBD2	TGTGCCAGCAAACTTGGAGCGGGAGGGGGAAGCTCTTACAATGAGCAGTTCTTC	CASKLGAGGGSSYNEQFF
-	TRBV12-3/TRBV12-4	TRBJ2-7	TRBD1	TGTGCCAGCAGTCCTGACCGGACAGGATTCGACGAGCAGTACTTC	CASSPDRTGFDEQYF
few	TRBV12-3/TRBV12-4	TRBJ1-1	-	TGTGCCAGCAGTCGGGGCTGGGAGAACACTGAAGCTTTCTTT	CASSRGWENTEAFF
few	TRBV5-1	TRBJ2-7	TRBD1	TGCGCCAGCAGCTTGGGGATTACCGGGACAGGGAACGAGCAGTACTTC	CASSLGITGTGNEQYF
-	TRBV30	TRBJ2-7	TRBD1	TGTGCCTGGCGAGGACAGGGGCCTGCCTACGAGCAGTACTTC	CAWRGQGPAYEQYF
few	TRBV5-5	TRBJ2-2	TRBD2	TGTGCCAGCAGACTGGGACTAGCGGGAGTTAGCACCGGGGAGCTGTTTTTT	CASRLGLAGVSTGELFF
few	TRBV5-1	TRBJ1-1	-	TGCGCCAGCAGCTTTGATTTGAACACTGAAGCTTTCTTT	CASSFDLNTEAFF
-	TRBV5-1	TRBJ2-3	-	TGCGCCAGCAGCGGAAAACCGACAGGGAGGGGCACAGATACGCAGTATTTT	CASSGKPTGRGTDTQYF
many	TRBV20-1	TRBJ2-2	-	TGCAGTGCTAGACTGGGGGGCGCATCGTTCACCGGGGAGCTGTTTTTT	CSARLGGASFTGELFF
many	TRBV20-1	TRBJ2-7	-	TGCAGTGCTAGAGCAGAGACAGATGCCTCGGAGCAGTACTTC	CSARAETDASEQYF
-	TRBV5-1	TRBJ1-4	TRBD1	TGCGCCAGCAGACCGGGACAGGAATATGAAAAACTGTTTTTT	CASRPGQEYEKLFF
-	TRBV5-1	TRBJ2-2	TRBD2	TGCGCCAGCAGCTCGTTGACTAGCGGGAAAACGAACACCGGGGAGCTGTTTTTT	CASSSLTSGKTNTGELFF
few	TRBV15	TRBJ2-7	-	TGTGCCACCAGCAGAGGACAGGAGTACGAGCAGTACTTC	CATSRGQEYEQYF
few	TRBV20-1	TRBJ1-5	TRBD1	TGCAGTGCCAAGGAACAGGGGTCGGTAAGCAATCAGCCCCAGCATTTT	CSAKEQGSVSNQPQHF
few	TRBV2	TRBJ2-1	TRBD2	TGTGCCAGCTTCGGGGGGACTAGCGGGAGCAATGAGCAGTTCTTC	CASFGGTSGSNEQFF
many	TRBV11-1	TRBJ2-3	-	TGTGCCAGCAGCTTCCCCCAAGGGAGGCCTTCTAGCACAGATACGCAGTATTTT	CASSFPQGRPSSTDTQYF
many	TRBV10-3	TRBJ2-5	TRBD2	TGTGCCATCAGCACTAGCGGGAGCCAAGAGACCCAGTACTTC	CAISTSGSQETQYF
few	TRBV30	TRBJ2-5	-	TGTGCCTGGAGTGTACGGGCAGGAGAGACCCAGTACTTC	CAWSVRAGETQYF
many	TRBV6-1	TRBJ2-7	TRBD2	TGTGCCAGTGGGACTAGGAACTACGAGCAGTACTTC	CASGTRNYEQYF
many	TRBV2	TRBJ1-2	TRBD1	TGTGCCAGTTTACCGGGACAGTCGAGCTATGGCTACACCTTC	CASLPGQSSYGYTF
-	TRBV18	TRBJ1-4	-	TGTGCCAGCTCACCAACGCCTCCACATGCAACTAATGAAAAACTGTTTTTT	CASSPTPPHATNEKLFF
few	TRBV29-1	TRBJ1-4	TRBD1	TGCAGCGTCGCCGGGACAGGGGAAAATGAAAAACTGTTTTTT	CSVAGTGENEKLFF
many	TRBV29-1	TRBJ2-7	-	TGCAGCGTTGGGGTAAGCTCCTACGAGCAGTACTTC	CSVGVSSYEQYF
few	TRBV20-1	TRBJ2-2	TRBD1	TGCAGTGCTCCCACACAGGGGGCTGGGACCGGGGAGCTGTTTTTT	CSAPTQGAGTGELFF
-	TRBV5-1	TRBJ1-1	-	TGCGCCAGCACCCTGGGGGGGGCGGGGACTGAAGCTTTCTTT	CASTLGGAGTEAFF
-	TRBV20-1	TRBJ1-3	-	TGCAGCGGAACCTCGGGGGGTCACGGAAACACCATATATTTT	CSGTSGGHGNTIYF
-	TRBV30	TRBJ2-3	TRBD2	TGTGCCTGGAGTGGTAGCGGGACCCGATCTCCGTATTTT	CAWSGSGTRSPYF
many	TRBV5-1	TRBJ1-4	TRBD1	TGCGCCAGCAGCCCCGGACAGGCTGGCGGTGAAAAACTGTTTTTT	CASSPGQAGGEKLFF
-	TRBV4-1	TRBJ1-5	TRBD1	TGCGCCAGCAGCCCCCGGGACAGGGGTGAGGGTGGCAATCAGCCCCAGCATTTT	CASSPRDRGEGGNQPQHF
many	TRBV29-1	TRBJ2-5	-	TGCAGCGCGACCCCAGGGGTTGGAGAGACCCAGTACTTC	CSATPGVGETQYF
-	TRBV5-1	TRBJ2-2	TRBD2	TGCGCCAGCAGCAACGCTAGCGGACTCCGGAACACCGGGGAGCTGTTTTTT	CASSNASGLRNTGELFF
-	TRBV20-1	TRBJ1-1	-	TGCAGTGCTTCAAGTGTAAAGCTGACTGAAGCTTTCTTT	CSASSVKLTEAFF
few	TRBV3-1	TRBJ2-5	-	TGTGCCAGCAGCCAAGACTTATCGCAAAACCAAGAGACCCAGTACTTC	CASSQDLSQNQETQYF
-	TRBV5-1	TRBJ2-1	TRBD2	TGCGCCACCGGGACTAGCAGTCACGATGAGCAGTTCTTC	CATGTSSHDEQFF
many	TRBV12-3/TRBV12-4	TRBJ1-1	TRBD1	TGTGCCAGCAGTACCGGGACAGGGGGCAGGCGAGCTTTCTTT	CASSTGTGGRRAFF
once	TRBV2	TRBJ2-7	TRBD1	TGTGCCAGCAGTGTCCTTGGACAGGGAAATTACGAGCAGTACTTC	CASSVLGQGNYEQYF